This T cell receptor beta chain was sequenced for a study of breast tumors, draining lymph nodes, adjacent tissues. This clonotype was picked up many times. Using its own MiXCR run on the multiplex PCR reads, TCRdb lists one record per CDR3 protein. This sample carries around 140,000 distinct CDR3 sequences, about 30% of them seen once, and the ten largest clones take around 2.3%. CDR1 is SGHVS and CDR2 is FNYEAQ in the germline V gene. The CDR3 length is 16 residues. J was trimmed by 5 bases and V by 4 bases; bases with no gene match: 9. Axillary draining lymph nodes of breast cancer patients supplied the node samples.

The TCR originated in a female donor with breast cancer. Some clones in this sample may be carry-over from other donors' samples. The rearrangement uses TRBV7-6 and TRBJ2-2; 8 nucleotides align to TRBD1. Sequencing used axillary lymph node tissue. CDR3 sequence (DNA): TGTGCCAGCAGCTCGGGGCAGCAGGGGGCTACCGGGGAGCTGTTTTTT. Protein product: CASSSGQQGATGELFF.